These 22 T cell receptor beta chains share one sample of origin, sequenced in a study of CD8 T cells in ankylosing spondylitis (dated by TCRdb to 2016 to 2017). Library method: 5' RACE. These reads were obtained on an Illumina HiSeq 2500. TCRdb itself trimmed the public reads at Q25 with fastp, ran MiXCR and retained productive beta chains. Each CDR3 protein gets just one entry, which takes the most common genes and DNA from the rows behind it. In all, the sample holds around 120,000 distinct CDR3 sequences, and under 30% of those were seen once. The ten largest make up roughly 12% of the sample. Sequencing was done on a sample of synovial fluid, either unsorted or a sorted T cell fraction (not recorded which). The source is a male donor with ankylosing spondylitis.

The chain combines TRBV7-6 with TRBJ2-3; TRBD2 might be the D (5 bases). The V and J ends lost 5 bases and 3 bases respectively, with 18 bases between them. The CDR3 has 16 amino acids. Germline lookup yields CDR1 SGHVS and CDR2 FNYEAQ. CDR3 coding DNA: TGTGCCAGCAGCCCCCAGGCTAGCCCGGCGACAGATACGCAGTATTTT. Translation: CASSPQASPATDTQYF.

The V and J genes are TRBV5-1 and TRBJ2-3; TRBD2 matches at 15 bases. Germline CDR1 and CDR2: SGHRS and YFSETQ. CDR3 length: 16 amino acids. With V trimmed by 4 bases and J by 5 bases, 5 bases remained unmatched. Written as DNA, the CDR3 is TGCGCCAGCAGCAGGGGACTAGCGGGAGGTATAGATACGCAGTATTTT. Translating gives CASSRGLAGGIDTQYF.

This sequence joins TRBV11-2 and TRBJ2-2; D gene uncertain. The CDR3 sequence is 14 residues long. The germline V and J ends were trimmed by 2 bases and 1 base, with 5 bases remaining between them. From germline, CDR1 is SGHAT and CDR2 FQNNGV. The CDR3 sequence: CASSLLQNTGELFF. The CDR3 coding sequence is TGTGCCAGCAGCTTATTACAGAACACCGGGGAGCTGTTTTTT.

This clonotype was counted many times. The chain recombines TRBV12-3 or TRBV12-4 with TRBJ1-1; D gene ambiguous. The germline V and J ends were trimmed by 2 bases and 7 bases, with 5 bases remaining between them. The CDR3 extends over 11 amino acids. The CDR3 sequence: CASSLTSEAFF. CDR3 nucleotide sequence: TGTGCCAGCAGTTTAACCAGTGAAGCTTTCTTT.

This chain uses TRBV4-1 with TRBJ2-1; 11 bases align to TRBD1. Looked up from germline, CDR1 is MGHRA and CDR2 is YSYEKL. This CDR3 is 17 amino acids long. After removal of 4 bases from V and 0 bases from J, the junction contained 5 bases not matched to a gene. The CDR3 nucleotides are TGCGCCAGCAGCCGGACAGGGGGCTGGGCCTCCTACAATGAGCAGTTCTTC. It is translated as CASSRTGGWASYNEQFF.

The chain employs TRBV4-2 and TRBJ2-3, with 10 bases matching TRBD2. The CDR3 length is 17 residues. CDR1 and CDR2 (germline): LGHNA, YNFKEQ. V shed 2 bases and J 2 bases; nucleotides not matched to a gene: 7. The CDR3 coding sequence is TGTGCCAGCAGCCAATTGGCTAGCGGGAGATCCACAGATACGCAGTATTTT. Amino acids: CASSQLASGRSTDTQYF.

This clonotype was seen a few times. This chain uses TRBV19 with TRBJ2-5; weak D call: TRBD1 (5 bases). V lost 5 bases to trimming and J lost 2 bases, with 6 bases between them. The CDR3 sequence is 12 residues long. From germline, CDR1 is LNHDA and CDR2 SQIVND (reference sequence). The CDR3 reads CASSAGQETQYF. CDR3 nucleotides: TGTGCCAGTAGTGCAGGGCAAGAGACCCAGTACTTC.

This chain connects TRBV6-2 or TRBV6-3 to TRBJ1-1, with D perhaps matching TRBD1 (6 bases). The germline V gene encodes CDR1 MNHEY and CDR2 SVGEGT. The V and J ends lost 6 bases and 4 bases respectively, with 12 bases between them. The CDR3 extends over 13 amino acids. The DNA for the CDR3 is TGTGCCAGCAGCCTCCTACAGGGCACTGAAGCTTTCTTT. Encoded protein: CASSLLQGTEAFF.

The V gene is TRBV11-2, the J gene TRBJ2-7, with 12 bases that match TRBD2. Germline V gene lookup returns CDR1 SGHAT and CDR2 FQNNGV. This CDR3 spans 14 amino acids. Trimming took 3 bases from V and 7 from J; bases not matched to a gene: 4. The CDR3 sequence is CASSFLAGGGEQYV. CDR3 in DNA: TGTGCCAGCAGCTTCCTAGCGGGAGGGGGGGAGCAGTACGTC.

This clonotype was counted at least ten times. The V gene is TRBV20-1, the J gene TRBJ2-7, with 9 bases identical to TRBD2. CDR1 and CDR2 from the germline V gene are DFQATT and SNEGSKA (reference sequence). The CDR3 consists of 16 residues. Trimming at V came to 2 bases and at J to 3 bases, leaving 11 bases not matched to a gene. The CDR3 spells CSARPPRGRALYEQYF. The CDR3 DNA is TGCAGTGCTAGACCCCCCCGCGGGAGGGCCCTCTACGAGCAGTACTTC.

This clonotype was counted ten times or more. The chain's CDR3 is CASSLASTGELFF. DNA for the CDR3: TGCGCCAGCAGCTTGGCCTCCACCGGGGAGCTGTTTTTT. The chain employs TRBV5-1 and TRBJ2-2; D not resolved. Per the germline V gene, CDR1 is SGHRS and CDR2 is YFSETQ. V was cut by 0 bases and J by 4 bases, with 4 bases left in between. This CDR3 is built from 13 residues.

The chain recombines TRBV20-1 with TRBJ2-1, with D perhaps TRBD2 (6 bases). Germline loops: CDR1 DFQATT, CDR2 SNEGSKA (reference sequence). The V and J ends lost 2 bases and 6 bases respectively, with 17 bases between them. This CDR3 comprises 15 residues. CDR3 nucleotides: TGCAGTGCTAGAAGTCCTATGGGACTTCTCAATGAGCAGTTCTTC. It yields the protein CSARSPMGLLNEQFF.

A few counts support this clonotype. V usage is TRBV5-1 and J usage is TRBJ2-1, with D unclear. Germline lookup yields CDR1 SGHRS and CDR2 YFSETQ. This CDR3 is built from 16 residues. Trimming took 0 bases from V and 0 from J, leaving 10 bases between them. The CDR3 nucleotides are TGCGCCAGCAGCTTGGGATACGTAAGCTCCTACAATGAGCAGTTCTTC. Translated: CASSLGYVSSYNEQFF.

The chain employs TRBV19 and TRBJ2-1; 7 bases are shared with TRBD2. The CDR3 contains 13 residues. Per germline, CDR1 LNHDA and CDR2 SQIVND (reference sequence). Trimming at V came to 5 bases and at J to 9 bases, leaving 7 bases not matched to a gene. CDR3 residues: CASSLREGGEQFF. Written as DNA, the CDR3 is TGTGCCAGTAGTTTGAGGGAGGGAGGTGAGCAGTTCTTC.

This sequence joins TRBV5-4 and TRBJ1-1; D not resolved. The CDR3 spans 14 residues. Germline V gives CDR1 SGHNT, CDR2 YYREEE (reference sequence). V was pared by 4 bases and J by 1 base, with 11 bases between. CDR3 in amino acids: CASSIDHTNTEAFF. The CDR3 DNA follows: TGTGCCAGCAGCATCGATCATACGAACACTGAAGCTTTCTTT.

The rearrangement uses TRBV2 and TRBJ1-4; D not certain. Germline CDR1 is SNHLY and CDR2 is FYNNEI. V gave up 7 bases and J gave up 4 bases, with 13 bases separating them. The CDR3 length is 14 residues. CDR3 region: CASIQDKNNEKLFF. CDR3 coding DNA: TGTGCCAGCATCCAAGACAAGAATAATGAAAAACTGTTTTTT.

This clonotype was observed a handful of times. The genes are TRBV20-1 and TRBJ2-1; 7 bases line up with TRBD1. V gave up 5 bases and J gave up 4 bases; unmatched junction bases: 8. There are 14 residues in the CDR3. Per the germline V gene, CDR1 is DFQATT and CDR2 is SNEGSKA (reference sequence). The CDR3 sequence: CSAHRQGPYNEQFF. The CDR3 DNA follows: TGCAGTGCTCATAGACAGGGCCCATACAATGAGCAGTTCTTC.

The rearrangement joins TRBV5-1 to TRBJ1-2, with D uncertain. CDR3 length equals 17 residues. Per germline, CDR1 SGHRS and CDR2 YFSETQ. The V end lost 3 bases, the J end lost 1 base, and 19 bases lay between the germline ends. CDR3 protein: CASSSSPGSPVNYGYTF. The CDR3 nucleotides are TGCGCCAGCAGCTCGTCACCGGGATCCCCGGTTAACTATGGCTACACCTTC.

The chain recombines TRBV5-1 with TRBJ2-5, with TRBD1 matching 10 bases. Germline loops: CDR1 SGHRS, CDR2 YFSETQ. V shed 1 base, J shed 2 bases, and the junction held 5 bases outside the gene matches. The CDR3 covers 16 residues. CDR3 nucleotide sequence: TGCGCCAGCAGCTTGTGGACAGGGGGGGGTCAAGAGACCCAGTACTTC. This translates into CASSLWTGGGQETQYF.

The CDR3 reads CATRRSNMNTEAFF. The DNA for the CDR3 is TGTGCCACCCGAAGAAGCAACATGAACACTGAAGCTTTCTTT. The rearrangement uses TRBV10-3 and TRBJ1-1; D is undetermined. The CDR3 loop spans 14 amino acids. V was cut by 10 bases and J by 0 bases, with 15 bases left in between. Germline-derived CDR1 and CDR2 are ENHRY and SYGVKD.

The chain combines TRBV20-1 with TRBJ2-7, with 8 bases that match TRBD2. With V trimmed by 0 bases and J by 3 bases, 7 bases remained unmatched. This CDR3 is 15 amino acids long. Germline values: CDR1 DFQATT, CDR2 SNEGSKA (reference sequence). CDR3 bases: TGCAGTGCTAGAGATGCTAGCGGGTGGGACTACGAGCAGTACTTC. Its translation: CSARDASGWDYEQYF.

This clonotype has more than one count but fewer than ten. The rearrangement links TRBV27 to TRBJ1-1; D possibly corresponds to TRBD1 (5 bases). Germline CDR1 reads MNHEY; CDR2 reads SMNVEV (reference sequence). CDR3 length: 15 residues. Trimming left V 5 bases short and J 3 bases short, with 16 bases between. CDR3 sequence: CASSREAGGDTEAFF. Written as DNA, the CDR3 is TGTGCCAGCAGTCGCGAAGCTGGGGGGGACACTGAAGCTTTCTTT.